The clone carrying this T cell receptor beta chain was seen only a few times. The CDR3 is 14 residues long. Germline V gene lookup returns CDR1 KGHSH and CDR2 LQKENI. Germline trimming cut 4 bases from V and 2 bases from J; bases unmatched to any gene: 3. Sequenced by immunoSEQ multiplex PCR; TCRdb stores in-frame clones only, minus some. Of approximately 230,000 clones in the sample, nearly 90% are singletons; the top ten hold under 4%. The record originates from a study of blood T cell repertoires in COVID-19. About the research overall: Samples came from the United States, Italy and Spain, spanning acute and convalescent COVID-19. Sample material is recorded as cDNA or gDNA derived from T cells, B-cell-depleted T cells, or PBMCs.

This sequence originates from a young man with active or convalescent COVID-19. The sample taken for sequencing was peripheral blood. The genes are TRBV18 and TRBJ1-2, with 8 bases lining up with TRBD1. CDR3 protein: CASSLGQGNYGYTF. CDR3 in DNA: TGTGCCAGCTCACTTGGACAGGGAAACTATGGCTACACCTTC.